What follows are 9 T cell receptor beta chains derived from one specimen sequenced in a study of blood T cell repertoires in COVID-19 (dated by TCRdb to about 2020). Libraries were prepared through the immunoSEQ multiplex PCR assay. In TCRdb, the immuneACCESS table is reduced to in-frame sequences with V and J assigned. These tables do not hold every clone; where another copy was compared, an unresolved V gene accounts for under half, and the others remain unexplained. The sample table holds a few hundred thousand clones, of which over 85% were seen once. The ten most abundant clones make up roughly 2.9% of the sample. The sequenced sample consisted of PBMCs or T cells enriched from blood (not recorded which). These receptors all stem from a woman between 45 and 65 years old who had been exposed to COVID-19.

The chain recombines TRBV18 with TRBJ2-5, with 12 bases that match TRBD2. Losses at the gene ends were 5 bases for V and 4 bases for J; bases not matched to a gene: 2. Germline V gives CDR1 KGHSH, CDR2 LQKENI. CDR3 length: 14 amino acids. The CDR3 region has the DNA TGTGCCAGCTCATGGACTAGCGGGGTAGAGACCCAGTACTTC. Protein product: CASSWTSGVETQYF. Full variable domain (outside the CDR3, taken from reference TRBV18 and TRBJ2-5): NAGVMQNPRHLVRRRGQEARLRCSPMKGHSHVYWYRQLPEEGLKFMVYLQKENIIDESGMPKERFSAEFPKEGPSILRIQQVVRGDSAAYFCASSWTSGVETQYFGPGTRLLVL.

The CDR3 coding sequence is TGTGCCAGCAGTAAGCCACGACAGGGAACAGATACGCAGTATTTT. Residues: CASSKPRQGTDTQYF. V and J are TRBV6-6 and TRBJ2-3; 7 positions agree with TRBD1. This CDR3 is built from 15 residues. CDR1 and CDR2 from the germline V gene are MNHNY and SVGAGI (reference sequence). Unmatched junction bases numbered 8, after V lost 5 bases and J lost 3 bases.

DNA of the CDR3: TGTGCCAGCAGCCAAGCGCCAAAACAGGGGTCGTTGAGCGAAAAACTGTTTTTT. This gives the protein CASSQAPKQGSLSEKLFF. The chain links TRBV4-2 to TRBJ1-4; 7 bases line up with TRBD1. Germline assignment: CDR1 LGHNA and CDR2 YNFKEQ. The junction had 16 bases not matched to a gene; V was cut back by 1 base and J by 8 bases. This CDR3 contains 18 residues.

The rearrangement joins TRBV4-1 to TRBJ2-3; 9 nucleotides match TRBD2. The junction had 5 bases not matched to a gene; V was cut back by 4 bases and J by 0 bases. CDR1 MGHRA and CDR2 YSYEKL come from the germline V gene. CDR3 length: 16 residues. The CDR3 bases are TGCGCCAGCAGCCTTAGCGGGGGCCCTAGCACAGATACGCAGTATTTT. This gives the protein CASSLSGGPSTDTQYF.

The chain is built from TRBV7-2 and TRBJ1-1; no clear D gene. The V gene's germline CDR1 is SGHTA and CDR2 FQGNSA. The V and J ends lost 4 bases and 10 bases respectively, with 16 bases between them. The CDR3 totals 13 residues. This CDR3 is CASSSPGSTGAFF. In nucleotides, the CDR3 is TGTGCCAGCAGCTCCCCGGGTTCCACGGGAGCTTTCTTT.

This chain uses TRBV12-3 or TRBV12-4 with TRBJ1-2, with 8 positions matching TRBD1. Unmatched junction bases numbered 8, after V lost 6 bases and J lost 8 bases. The CDR3 runs 13 residues. CDR3 loop: CASRRGQGGGYTF. The CDR3 bases are TGTGCCAGCAGACGCGGACAGGGCGGCGGCTACACCTTC.

The V gene is TRBV7-2, the J gene TRBJ1-4, with 7 bases lining up with TRBD1. This CDR3 spans 14 amino acids. V lost 5 bases to trimming and J lost 8 bases; unmatched junction nucleotides: 8. Germline V gene data show CDR1 as SGHTA and CDR2 as FQGNSA. Here the CDR3 DNA reads TGTGCCAGCAGCCCCCTTCACAGGGGCGAAAAACTGTTTTTT. Its translation: CASSPLHRGEKLFF.

This clone has just a few counts. This chain uses TRBV29-1 with TRBJ2-7, with 13 nucleotides matching TRBD2. The germline CDR1 and CDR2 sequences are SQVTM and ANQGSEA. The CDR3 covers 17 residues. The trim removed 6 bases at V and 7 bases at J, leaving 18 bases unmatched. CDR3 coding DNA: TGCAGCGTAGGGGCCGGGACTAGCGGGGCTCTCTCGCGAGAGCAGTACTTC. Protein sequence: CSVGAGTSGALSREQYF.

The chain carries TRBV11-2 and TRBJ2-7; 9 nucleotides line up with TRBD1. The CDR3 is 14 amino acids. Germline V lookup: CDR1 SGHAT, CDR2 FQNNGV. V lost 3 bases and J lost 2; bases outside the gene matches: 2. This CDR3 reads CASSLGTGPYEQYF. The CDR3 nucleotides read TGTGCCAGCAGCTTGGGGACAGGGCCCTACGAGCAGTACTTC.